The entry below describes one T cell receptor (beta chain). Its cognate antigen is unknown. Cultured cells yielded isolated CD4+ T cells after less than 11 days. Vaccine administered to participants consisted of two doses of either BNT162b2 or mRNA-1273. These data belong to a study of vaccination effects on CD4 cells after COVID-19. The data were produced by immunoSEQ multiplex PCR, yet TCRdb's version contains in-frame clones alone and is incomplete. Of about 57,000 clones listed, around four fifths are singletons. Germline CDR1 is MNHEY and CDR2 is SMNVEV (reference sequence). The junction had 10 bases not matched to a gene; V was cut back by 2 bases and J by 6 bases. The CDR3 is made up of 16 amino acids. General observations from the study: There was marked clonal contraction among infection- and vaccine-induced clones late after vaccination.

This TCR derives from a human donor who received a COVID-19 vaccine. The specimen was CD4+ T cells from PBMCs cultured without peptide, collected after COVID-19 vaccination. The chain uses TRBV27 and TRBJ1-1; 9 nucleotides match TRBD1. CDR3 in amino acids: CASSLPATGGRAEAFF. The CDR3 nucleotides read TGTGCCAGCAGTTTACCCGCTACAGGGGGCCGGGCTGAAGCTTTCTTT.